This T cell receptor (beta chain) was obtained from a study of blood T cell repertoires in COVID-19. Study-level background: COVID-19 samples, acute and convalescent, were from the United States, Italy and Spain. T cells, B-cell-depleted T cells, or PBMCs supplied cDNA or gDNA.

Authors' processing steps: Nucleated cell number was recorded as an estimate derived from reference gene primer amplification. Sequenced by immunoSEQ multiplex PCR; TCRdb stores in-frame clones only, minus some. V and J calls and clone size are given by that table; D and trimming were obtained from the DNA. The top ten hold 25% to 40% of the sample, which has under 95,000 clones, roughly 83% seen once. This clone was seen more than once but under ten times. This TCR was sampled from a woman of 80 years or more with active or convalescent COVID-19. The source material was peripheral blood.

CDR3: CASPRGTSVGTGELFF. The CDR3 coding sequence is TGTGCCAGCCCGCGCGGGACTAGCGTAGGGACCGGGGAGCTGTTTTTT. V usage is TRBV7-9 and J usage is TRBJ2-2, with 10 bases aligning to TRBD2. Germline CDR1 is SEHNR and CDR2 is FQNEAQ (reference sequence). Trimming at V came to 8 bases and at J to 5 bases, leaving 11 bases not matched to a gene. CDR3 length: 16 residues.